The 27 T cell receptor beta chains below all came from one sample that was sequenced in a study of T cells after yellow fever vaccination. TCRdb itself ran the 5' RACE reads through MiXCR, one entry per CDR3 protein. This sample yields hundreds of thousands of distinct CDR3 sequences, of which about 15% are seen a single time; 17% belongs to the top ten. The specimen comprised PBMCs, sampled about 5 days after the first yellow fever vaccination. Every receptor here comes from a man between 18 and 29 years old who received the YFV17D yellow fever vaccine.

In its sample, this clonotype was seen a few times. This chain connects TRBV7-9 to TRBJ1-2; TRBD1 is a possible D gene (5 bases). The CDR3 totals 14 residues. Germline CDR1 reads SEHNR; CDR2 reads FQNEAQ (reference sequence). Deletions cut 3 bases from V and 4 bases from J, with 12 bases between. Here the CDR3 DNA reads TGTGCCAGCAGCTTTGGTGCAGGGAGCTATGGCTACACCTTC. It codes for CASSFGAGSYGYTF. Full variable domain (missing parts from reference TRBV7-9 and TRBJ1-2): DTGVSQNPRHKITKRGQNVTFRCDPISEHNRLYWYRQTLGQGPEFLTYFQNEAQLEKSRLLSDRFSAERPKGSFSTLEIQRTEQGDSAMYLCASSFGAGSYGYTFGSGTRLTVV.

This clonotype was observed at least ten times. The chain employs TRBV7-2 and TRBJ2-1; 8 nucleotides align to TRBD2. There are 14 residues in the CDR3. After removal of 0 bases from V and 7 bases from J, the junction contained 2 bases not matched to a gene. The germline V gene has CDR1 SGHTA and CDR2 FQGNSA. CDR3 sequence reads: CASSLARGRNEQFF. The DNA for the CDR3 is TGTGCCAGCAGCTTAGCGCGCGGGAGGAATGAGCAGTTCTTC.

This clonotype was detected a few times. This chain uses TRBV6-2 or TRBV6-3 with TRBJ1-2; perhaps TRBD1 as D (5 bases). There are 13 residues in the CDR3. With 7 bases removed from V and 6 bases from J, the gap between germline ends came to 15 bases. The germline V gene encodes CDR1 MNHEY and CDR2 SVGEGT. CDR3 bases: TGTGCCAGCACTTCCCGGGACGGAGATGGCTACACCTTC. Residues: CASTSRDGDGYTF.

This clonotype occurred a few times. The genes are TRBV7-9 and TRBJ1-3, with no clear D. V shed 4 bases and J shed 0 bases, with 10 bases lying between them. The germline gives CDR1 SEHNR, CDR2 FQNEAQ (reference sequence). The CDR3 has 15 amino acids. The CDR3 nucleotides read TGTGCCAGCAGCTGGAGAGACCCCTCTGGAAACACCATATATTTT. Protein sequence: CASSWRDPSGNTIYF.

This clonotype has only a few counts. The chain recombines TRBV7-8 with TRBJ1-6; D remains ambiguous. The V end lost 1 base, the J end lost 5 bases, and 9 bases lay between the germline ends. CDR1 and CDR2 (germline): SGHVS, FQNEAQ. The CDR3 totals 15 residues. CDR3 loop: CASSLVSRNNSPLHF. As DNA, the CDR3 is TGTGCCAGCAGCTTAGTGAGCAGAAATAATTCACCCCTCCACTTT. The entire variable domain, with the rest obtained from reference TRBV7-8 and TRBJ1-6, is as follows: GAGVSQSPRYKVAKRGQDVALRCDPISGHVSLFWYQQALGQGPEFLTYFQNEAQLDKSGLPSDRFFAERPEGSVSTLKIQRTQQEDSAVYLCASSLVSRNNSPLHFGNGTRLTVT.

This clonotype was detected a few times. The chain links TRBV7-3 to TRBJ2-2; D gene ambiguous. The CDR3 extends over 13 amino acids. Trimming left V 5 bases short and J 8 bases short, with 12 bases between. Per germline, CDR1 SGHTA and CDR2 FQGTGA. The CDR3 nucleotides are TGTGCCAGCAGCCGCTCGTCCCTGGGGGAGCTGTTTTTT. Translated, it gives CASSRSSLGELFF.

This clonotype appeared a few times. This chain uses TRBV7-2 with TRBJ2-7, with TRBD2 matching 11 bases. V shed 1 base, J shed 2 bases, and the junction held 7 bases outside the gene matches. CDR3 length: 17 amino acids. Germline loops: CDR1 SGHTA, CDR2 FQGNSA. CDR3 amino acids: CASSLVAGGPSAYEQYF. The DNA for the CDR3 is TGTGCCAGCAGCTTAGTAGCGGGGGGGCCATCGGCCTACGAGCAGTACTTC.

The rearrangement uses TRBV30 and TRBJ2-2, with D unresolved. The length of the CDR3 is 11 residues. The V gene lost 4 bases and the J gene lost 4 bases, with 4 bases spanning the gap. From germline, CDR1 is GTSNPN and CDR2 SVGIG (reference sequence). The CDR3 nucleotides read TGTGCCTGGACGGCCACCGGGGAGCTGTTTTTT. Amino acids: CAWTATGELFF.

The genes are TRBV29-1 and TRBJ2-1; 7 bases fit TRBD2. This CDR3 is 12 amino acids long. The germline gives CDR1 SQVTM, CDR2 ANQGSEA. J gave up 9 bases and V 0 bases, and 2 bases lay outside the gene matches. This CDR3 reads CSVEDLAAEQFF. DNA of the CDR3: TGCAGCGTTGAAGACCTAGCGGCTGAGCAGTTCTTC.

The sample holds a few counts of this clonotype. This chain links TRBV5-1 with TRBJ2-1, with a possible D match to TRBD2 (5 bases). V was cut by 5 bases and J by 0 bases, with 18 bases left in between. Germline CDR1 reads SGHRS; CDR2 reads YFSETQ. This CDR3 contains 17 residues. CDR3 sequence reads: CASRLTGLPSSYNEQFF. CDR3 DNA: TGCGCCAGCAGACTAACCGGACTCCCGAGCTCCTACAATGAGCAGTTCTTC.

The gene calls are TRBV11-2 and TRBJ2-3; 12 bases fit TRBD2. Germline loops: CDR1 SGHAT, CDR2 FQNNGV. V lost 5 bases and J lost 2; bases outside the gene matches: 5. This CDR3 comprises 16 residues. CDR3 in DNA: TGTGCCAGCAGCCGGACTAGCGGGGCCGTCACAGATACGCAGTATTTT. Its translation is CASSRTSGAVTDTQYF.

J is TRBJ2-1 and V is TRBV24-1; possibly TRBD2 for D (5 bases). The germline gives CDR1 KGHDR, CDR2 SFDVKD. V lost 6 bases and J 5 bases, leaving 7 bases between the germline ends. This CDR3 has 12 amino acids. Written as DNA, the CDR3 is TGTGCCACCAGTCTGGGAGACAATGAGCAGTTCTTC. This codes for CATSLGDNEQFF.

The chain combines TRBV28 with TRBJ2-1; TRBD2 matches 9 bases. Germline V gene sequence: CDR1 MDHEN, CDR2 SYDVKM. V trimming: 7 bases; J trimming: 0 bases; junction bases outside the gene matches: 10. The CDR3 is 17 amino acids. The CDR3 DNA reads TGTGCCAGCACCGAAATAGCGGGGGCCGGCTCCTACAATGAGCAGTTCTTC. It encodes CASTEIAGAGSYNEQFF.

The sample holds a few counts of this clonotype. The genes are TRBV15 and TRBJ1-5; D remains unclear. The CDR3 is made up of 15 amino acids. The V and J ends lost 0 bases and 2 bases respectively, with 8 bases between them. CDR1 is LNHNV and CDR2 is YYDKDF in the germline V gene (reference sequence). The CDR3 bases are TGTGCCACCAGCAGAGATGAGCGGGGCAATCAGCCCCAGCATTTT. This gives the protein CATSRDERGNQPQHF.

The chain uses TRBV5-1 and TRBJ2-2; 8 nucleotides agree with TRBD1. Germline V gives CDR1 SGHRS, CDR2 YFSETQ. CDR3 length: 16 residues. V shed 0 bases and J 3 bases; nucleotides not matched to a gene: 4. The DNA for the CDR3 is TGCGCCAGCAGCTTGGGGACAGGGAGATACACCGGGGAGCTGTTTTTT. It encodes CASSLGTGRYTGELFF.

This clonotype was counted a few times. The CDR3 nucleotides read TGTGCCAGCAGCCAAGAAGTGGGACAGCTGAACACTGAAGCTTTCTTT. This encodes CASSQEVGQLNTEAFF. The genes are TRBV4-2 and TRBJ1-1; TRBD1 matches 7 bases. The length of the CDR3 is 16 residues. Trimming at V came to 0 bases and at J to 0 bases, leaving 4 bases not matched to a gene. CDR1 and CDR2 from the germline V gene are LGHNA and YNFKEQ.

The table lists this clonotype with a few counts. This chain connects TRBV10-3 to TRBJ2-5, with a weak D call TRBD1 (6 bases). Germline CDR1 reads ENHRY; CDR2 reads SYGVKD. This CDR3 region has 14 residues. Trimming took 5 bases from V and 1 from J, leaving 11 bases between them. CDR3 DNA: TGTGCCATCAGTCGGCAGGGGCCCCAAGAGACCCAGTACTTC. It translates to CAISRQGPQETQYF.

In this sample, this clonotype turned up once. The CDR3 DNA is TGTGCCAGCAGCCAAGCAGACGGGGCCAAAGGGGGTGGCTACACCTTC. Amino acids: CASSQADGAKGGGYTF. The chain joins TRBV3-1 to TRBJ1-2; tentatively, D is TRBD1 (6 bases). CDR1 is LGHDT, CDR2 YNNKEL, per germline (reference sequence). V was cut by 1 base and J by 7 bases, with 19 bases left in between. The CDR3 consists of 16 residues.

This clonotype was seen a handful of times. J is TRBJ1-5 and V is TRBV6-2 or TRBV6-3; TRBD1 is a possible D gene (5 bases). V dropped 7 bases and J dropped 6 bases, with 13 bases sitting between them. Germline CDR1 is MNHEY and CDR2 is SVGEGT. The CDR3 has 13 residues. The CDR3 DNA follows: TGTGCCAGCATGTGGGGGGTGGGTCAGCCCCAGCATTTT. Protein sequence: CASMWGVGQPQHF.

This clonotype has just a few counts. The V and J genes are TRBV10-1 and TRBJ2-7, with 7 bases fitting TRBD1. Losses at the gene ends were 1 base for V and 5 bases for J; bases not matched to a gene: 11. Looked up from germline, CDR1 is WNHNN and CDR2 is SYGVQD (reference sequence). The length of the CDR3 is 16 residues. The CDR3 DNA is TGCGCCAGCAGTGAGTTTCAAAATCTTGACAGGGACGAGCAGTACTTC. It encodes CASSEFQNLDRDEQYF.

This clonotype was observed a handful of times. The chain carries TRBV2 and TRBJ2-1; 7 bases agree with TRBD1. Germline CDR1 SNHLY, CDR2 FYNNEI. Trimming at V came to 5 bases and at J to 8 bases, leaving 3 bases not matched to a gene. The CDR3 is 12 residues long. CDR3 in DNA: TGTGCCAGCAGTACAGGGGTGGATGAGCAGTTCTTC. This encodes CASSTGVDEQFF.

This clonotype showed up just once. The chain couples TRBV27 to TRBJ2-5; 9 bases fit TRBD1. Germline V gene lookup returns CDR1 MNHEY and CDR2 SMNVEV (reference sequence). With V trimmed by 4 bases and J by 5 bases, 11 bases remained unmatched. The CDR3 runs 16 residues. CDR3 nucleotide sequence: TGTGCCAGCAGTTCGACCCGGGACAGGGTTTGGGAGACCCAGTACTTC. It specifies CASSSTRDRVWETQYF.

This clonotype occurred many times. The V call is TRBV6-5, the J call TRBJ2-1, with D tentatively TRBD1 or TRBD2 (6 bases each). Germline CDR1 is MNHEY and CDR2 is SVGAGI. The CDR3 length is 17 residues. V was clipped by 0 bases and J by 9 bases, with 21 bases between them. The DNA of the CDR3 is TGTGCCAGCAGTTACTCGATGGGGGGCCTCTCGAGGGGTGAGCAGTTCTTC. This codes for CASSYSMGGLSRGEQFF.

Ten or more counts support this clonotype. The chain has TRBV4-3 and TRBJ1-2, with a tentative D call TRBD1 (6 bases). From germline, CDR1 is LGHNA and CDR2 YSLEER. V dropped 4 bases and J dropped 6 bases, with 18 bases sitting between them. The CDR3 extends over 15 amino acids. The CDR3: CASSPDLGTWDGYTF. DNA for the CDR3: TGCGCCAGCAGCCCGGACCTTGGGACATGGGATGGCTACACCTTC.

This clonotype has only a few counts. This chain connects TRBV6-2 or TRBV6-3 to TRBJ2-7; TRBD1 aligns across 7 bases. The CDR3 runs 15 residues. CDR1 is MNHEY, CDR2 SVGEGT, per germline. With 2 bases clipped from V and 6 bases from J, the junction kept 10 bases outside the gene matches. The CDR3 is CASSYEGTVSREQYF. Here the CDR3 DNA reads TGTGCCAGCAGTTACGAGGGGACAGTGAGTCGCGAGCAGTACTTC.

This chain links TRBV6-1 with TRBJ1-3, with a tentative D call TRBD1 (5 bases). CDR3 length: 15 residues. V shed 7 bases and J shed 0 bases, with 13 bases lying between them. In germline, CDR1 is MNHNS, CDR2 SASEGT. The CDR3 protein is CASINRFRSGNTIYF. CDR3 sequence (DNA): TGTGCCAGCATCAACAGGTTTCGCTCTGGAAACACCATATATTTT.

The chain combines TRBV5-5 with TRBJ2-3; D gene ambiguous. Trimming removed 1 base at V and 4 bases at J, with 10 bases between. This CDR3 region has 14 residues. The germline CDR1 and CDR2 sequences are SGHKS and YYEKEE (reference sequence). The CDR3 DNA is TGTGCCAGCAGCTTGCTTATCGCGGCAGATACGCAGTATTTT. Translating it yields CASSLLIAADTQYF.